The 3 T cell receptor beta chains in this list originate from one sample, sequenced in a study of persistence of HIV-infected CD4 T cells. The immunoSEQ assay was version 4, run in survey mode. Generated by immunoSEQ multiplex PCR, the TCRdb table keeps only in-frame clones and is missing some. Of about 45,000 clones listed, about 89% were seen once; the top ten hold approximately 1.8%. Nonspecific anti-CD3/anti-CD28 bead stimulation represents the broad CD4+ T cell repertoire. Sorting of responding CD4+ T cells relied on upregulated CD40 ligand together with CD69. The antigens of these receptors remain unknown. The sequenced sample was CD4+ T cells sorted from PBMCs after 18-hour stimulation, obtained from a patient who received antiretroviral therapy. Receptors were obtained from an adult man with HIV who was CMV-seropositive.

This clone has just one count. The V and J genes are TRBV5-1 and TRBJ2-7, with D perhaps TRBD1 (6 bases). This CDR3 has 13 residues. CDR1 and CDR2 (germline): SGHRS, YFSETQ. V was trimmed by 4 bases and J by 2 bases, leaving 10 bases between them. The CDR3 bases are TGCGCCAGCAGCGTTGGACAGACCTACGAGCAGTACTTC. Translating it yields CASSVGQTYEQYF.

The chain recombines TRBV18 with TRBJ2-7; TRBD2 aligns across 7 bases. Per germline, CDR1 KGHSH and CDR2 LQKENI. The CDR3 length is 15 residues. The V and J ends lost 3 bases and 5 bases, in that order; junction bases with no gene match: 10. The CDR3 region has the DNA TGTGCCAGCTCACCTCGGGGGAGGGACCCCCACGAGCAGTACTTC. Translation: CASSPRGRDPHEQYF.

The rearrangement uses TRBV19 and TRBJ2-3, with TRBD1 matching 9 bases. J was trimmed by 10 bases and V by 1 base; bases with no gene match: 9. There are 15 residues in the CDR3. CDR1 and CDR2 from the germline V gene are LNHDA and SQIVND (reference sequence). The CDR3 DNA is TGTGCCAGTAGTATAGCCCGGGACAGGGTCTCTTCGCAGTATTTT. Translated, it gives CASSIARDRVSSQYF.